The 16 T cell receptor beta chains reported below all come from one sample, sequenced in a study of long-term antiretroviral therapy in people with HIV. An immunoSEQ assay, version v3.0, was performed at survey level. Assay used: immunoSEQ multiplex PCR; TCRdb lists only in-frame clones, some missing. The sample holds tens of thousands of clones, roughly 87% seen once. Source: unsorted PBMCs, taken 1.1 years before starting antiretroviral therapy. The receptors stem from a woman in her 30s with HIV.

The V and J genes are TRBV29-1 and TRBJ1-2, with D maybe TRBD1 (6 bases). The CDR3 extends over 14 amino acids. Germline CDR1 reads SQVTM; CDR2 reads ANQGSEA. V lost 5 bases and J 1 base, leaving 14 bases between the germline ends. In DNA form, the CDR3 reads TGCAGCGTTCCCGGGGCAGGGGTTAACTATGGCTACACCTTC. The encoded protein is CSVPGAGVNYGYTF.

The chain links TRBV6-1 to TRBJ2-1, with D perhaps TRBD1 (5 bases). The CDR3 sequence is 17 residues long. The V gene's germline CDR1 is MNHNS and CDR2 SASEGT. The V and J ends lost 2 bases and 7 bases respectively, with 21 bases between them. The CDR3 DNA is TGTGCCAGCAGTGAAATGTTTGGGTCAGGGTCATGGAATGAGCAGTTCTTC. Its protein is CASSEMFGSGSWNEQFF.

The CDR3 DNA follows: TGTGCCTGGACACTCGGGGGGCTCCACAATGAGCAGTTCTTC. This translates into CAWTLGGLHNEQFF. The genes are TRBV30 and TRBJ2-1; TRBD2 is a possible D gene (7 bases). Germline lookup yields CDR1 GTSNPN and CDR2 SVGIG (reference sequence). Deletions cut 4 bases from V and 5 bases from J, with 15 bases between. The CDR3 runs 14 residues.

The CDR3 nucleotides are TGTGCCAGCATAGGGAGGGCGCGCGAGCAGTACTTC. Translated: CASIGRAREQYF. V and J are TRBV2 and TRBJ2-7, with 7 positions matching TRBD2. Germline V gives CDR1 SNHLY, CDR2 FYNNEI. V was pared by 7 bases and J by 6 bases, with 6 bases of the junction left unmatched. CDR3 length: 12 amino acids.

This clone appeared a few times. The chain couples TRBV18 to TRBJ2-2; 7 positions match TRBD1. CDR1 KGHSH and CDR2 LQKENI come from the germline V gene. Trimming took 4 bases from V and 1 from J; bases not matched to a gene: 3. This CDR3 contains 15 residues. The CDR3: CASSLRTGNTGELFF. Here the CDR3 DNA reads TGTGCCAGCTCACTTAGGACAGGGAACACCGGGGAGCTGTTTTTT.

This sequence joins TRBV19 and TRBJ2-1, with D possibly being TRBD2 (5 bases). Germline loops: CDR1 LNHDA, CDR2 SQIVND (reference sequence). Trimming took 3 bases from V and 0 from J, leaving 15 bases between them. This CDR3 has 17 amino acids. The DNA for the CDR3 is TGTGCCAGTAGTATCCCCGGTGGGGAGAGCTCCTACAATGAGCAGTTCTTC. Translated, it gives CASSIPGGESSYNEQFF.

The chain has TRBV7-7 and TRBJ2-1, with a weak D call TRBD1 (6 bases). Germline lookup yields CDR1 SSHAT and CDR2 FNYEAQ (reference sequence). V gave up 5 bases and J gave up 7 bases, with 15 bases separating them. This CDR3 is 14 amino acids long. The CDR3 DNA is TGTGCCAGCAGCCTCGAGACAGGCGGGAATGAGCAGTTCTTC. Amino acids: CASSLETGGNEQFF.

The V call is TRBV4-2, the J call TRBJ2-1, with D tentatively TRBD2 (7 bases). The CDR3 has 19 residues. The V end lost 1 base, the J end lost 12 bases, and 31 bases lay between the germline ends. From germline, CDR1 is LGHNA and CDR2 YNFKEQ. CDR3 sequence reads: CASSQGRIGQLGAGVWQFF. In DNA form, the CDR3 reads TGTGCCAGCAGCCAAGGAAGGATTGGACAGCTCGGCGCGGGAGTGTGGCAGTTCTTC.

This chain uses TRBV18 with TRBJ1-1, with a possible D match to TRBD1 (6 bases). CDR1 is KGHSH and CDR2 is LQKENI in the germline V gene. The CDR3 is made up of 17 amino acids. Trimming took 0 bases from V and 5 from J, leaving 19 bases between them. CDR3 loop: CASSPPLELLRGTEAFF. The CDR3 nucleotides read TGTGCCAGCTCACCACCTCTCGAGTTACTTAGGGGGACTGAAGCTTTCTTT.

V usage is TRBV7-6 and J usage is TRBJ2-3; the match to TRBD2 covers 7 bases. This CDR3 spans 15 amino acids. The ends lost 5 bases at V and 4 bases at J; junction bases unmatched: 9. Germline lookup yields CDR1 SGHVS and CDR2 FNYEAQ. This CDR3 is CASSRGEGFADTQYF. CDR3 nucleotides: TGTGCCAGCAGCCGGGGGGAGGGGTTCGCAGATACGCAGTATTTT. Combining the CDR3 with reference TRBV7-6 and TRBJ2-3 gives the whole variable domain GAGVSQSPRYKVTKRGQDVALRCDPISGHVSLYWYRQALGQGPEFLTYFNYEAQQDKSGLPNDRFSAERPEGSISTLTIQRTEQRDSAMYRCASSRGEGFADTQYFGPGTRLTVL.

The chain links TRBV5-1 to TRBJ2-3, with TRBD1 matching over 10 bases. Germline V gene sequence: CDR1 SGHRS, CDR2 YFSETQ. The CDR3 covers 16 residues. The J segment lost 2 bases and the V segment lost 5 bases, leaving 8 bases of the junction unmatched. The CDR3 bases are TGCGCCAGCAGTCCTGACGGGACAGGGGTCACAGATACGCAGTATTTT. This gives the protein CASSPDGTGVTDTQYF.

This chain links TRBV27 with TRBJ1-4; weak D call: TRBD1 (5 bases). Germline values: CDR1 MNHEY, CDR2 SMNVEV (reference sequence). There are 14 residues in the CDR3. The V gene lost 3 bases and the J gene lost 8 bases, with 13 bases spanning the gap. The CDR3 DNA is TGTGCCAGCAGTTTTGGGGGGAGTCGGGAAAAACTGTTTTTT. Its protein product is CASSFGGSREKLFF.

The chain links TRBV5-6 to TRBJ2-7, with D hard to call. The CDR3 covers 13 residues. V was shortened by 0 bases and J by 6 bases, with 10 bases between the two germline ends. The germline gives CDR1 SGHDT, CDR2 YYEEEE. CDR3 sequence reads: CASSLVDPLEQYF. The CDR3 DNA follows: TGTGCCAGCAGCTTGGTTGATCCGCTCGAGCAGTACTTC.

The chain combines TRBV6-6 with TRBJ2-5; D gene unclear. This CDR3 comprises 15 residues. V was clipped by 0 bases and J by 1 base, with 9 bases between them. CDR1 is MNHNY, CDR2 SVGAGI, per germline (reference sequence). The CDR3 sequence is CASSYSGRTQETQYF. CDR3 nucleotides: TGTGCCAGCAGTTACTCAGGACGTACCCAAGAGACCCAGTACTTC.

The J gene is TRBJ1-2, the V gene TRBV27, with D possibly being TRBD1 (5 bases). Germline V gene lookup returns CDR1 MNHEY and CDR2 SMNVEV (reference sequence). This CDR3 is 14 amino acids long. V shed 0 bases and J shed 2 bases, with 7 bases lying between them. The CDR3 reads CASSLSGGNYGYTF. CDR3 sequence (DNA): TGTGCCAGCAGTTTATCGGGGGGGAACTATGGCTACACCTTC.

V and J are TRBV29-1 and TRBJ1-2; the match to TRBD1 covers 11 bases. The CDR3 length is 14 residues. The V gene's germline CDR1 is SQVTM and CDR2 ANQGSEA. With 2 bases clipped from V and 7 bases from J, the junction kept 6 bases outside the gene matches. CDR3 in amino acids: CSVESGQGAGGYTF. The CDR3 bases are TGCAGCGTTGAATCTGGACAGGGGGCTGGTGGCTACACCTTC. Complete variable domain (other parts from reference TRBV29-1 and TRBJ1-2): SAVISQKPSRDICQRGTSLTIQCQVDSQVTMMFWYRQQPGQSLTLIATANQGSEATYESGFVIDKFPISRPNLTFSTLTVSNMSPEDSSIYLCSVESGQGAGGYTFGSGTRLTVV.